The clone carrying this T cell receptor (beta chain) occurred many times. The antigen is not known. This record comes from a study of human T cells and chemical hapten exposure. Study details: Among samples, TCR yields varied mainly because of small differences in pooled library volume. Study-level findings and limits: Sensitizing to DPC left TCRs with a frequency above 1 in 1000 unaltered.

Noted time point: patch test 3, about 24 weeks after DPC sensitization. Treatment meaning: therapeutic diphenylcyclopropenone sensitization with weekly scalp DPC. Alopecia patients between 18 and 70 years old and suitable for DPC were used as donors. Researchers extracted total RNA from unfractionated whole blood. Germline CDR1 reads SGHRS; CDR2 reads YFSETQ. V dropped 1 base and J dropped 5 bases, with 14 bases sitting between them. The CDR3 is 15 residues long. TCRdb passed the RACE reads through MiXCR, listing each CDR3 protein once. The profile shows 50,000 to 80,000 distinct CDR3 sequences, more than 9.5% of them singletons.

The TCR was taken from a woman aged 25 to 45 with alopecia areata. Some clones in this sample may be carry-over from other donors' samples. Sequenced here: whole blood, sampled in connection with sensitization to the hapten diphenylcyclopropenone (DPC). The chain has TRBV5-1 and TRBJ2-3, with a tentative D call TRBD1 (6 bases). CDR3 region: CASSLSRRGVDTQYF. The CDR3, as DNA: TGCGCCAGCAGCTTGAGTCGCAGGGGAGTAGATACGCAGTATTTT.